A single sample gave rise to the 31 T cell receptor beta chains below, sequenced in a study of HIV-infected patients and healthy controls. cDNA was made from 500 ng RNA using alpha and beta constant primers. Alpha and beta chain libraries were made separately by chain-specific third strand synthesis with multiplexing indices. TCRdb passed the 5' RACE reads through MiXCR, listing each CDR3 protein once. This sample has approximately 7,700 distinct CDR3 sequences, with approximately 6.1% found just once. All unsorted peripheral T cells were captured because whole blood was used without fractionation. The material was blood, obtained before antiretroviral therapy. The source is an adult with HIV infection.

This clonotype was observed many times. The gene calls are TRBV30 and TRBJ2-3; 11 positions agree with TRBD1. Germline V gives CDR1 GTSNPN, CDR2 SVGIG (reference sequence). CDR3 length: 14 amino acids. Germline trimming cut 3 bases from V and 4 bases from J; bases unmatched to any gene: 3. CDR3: CAWRPGQGADTQYF. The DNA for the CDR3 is TGTGCCTGGAGGCCGGGACAGGGGGCAGATACGCAGTATTTT.

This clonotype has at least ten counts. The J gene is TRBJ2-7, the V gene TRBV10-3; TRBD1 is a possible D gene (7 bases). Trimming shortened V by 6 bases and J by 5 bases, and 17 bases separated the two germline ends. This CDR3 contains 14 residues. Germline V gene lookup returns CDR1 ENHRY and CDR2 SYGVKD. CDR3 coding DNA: TGTGCCATCAGGGAGGGGGCGCAAAACCACGAGCAGTACGTC. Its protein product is CAIREGAQNHEQYV.

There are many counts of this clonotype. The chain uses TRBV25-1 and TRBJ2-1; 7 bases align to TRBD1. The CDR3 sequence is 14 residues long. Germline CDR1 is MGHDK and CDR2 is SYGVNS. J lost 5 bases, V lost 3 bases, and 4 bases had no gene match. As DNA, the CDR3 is TGTGCCAGCAGTGATGAACAGGGGAACAATGAGCAGTTCTTC. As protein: CASSDEQGNNEQFF.

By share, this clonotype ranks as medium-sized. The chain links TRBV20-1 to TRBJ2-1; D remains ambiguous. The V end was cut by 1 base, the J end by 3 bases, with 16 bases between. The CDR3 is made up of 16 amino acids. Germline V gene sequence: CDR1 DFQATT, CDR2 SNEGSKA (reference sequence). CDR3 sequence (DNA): TGCAGTGCTAGAGTCCCGTCCGGAAAGGGCTACAATGAGCAGTTCTTC. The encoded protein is CSARVPSGKGYNEQFF.

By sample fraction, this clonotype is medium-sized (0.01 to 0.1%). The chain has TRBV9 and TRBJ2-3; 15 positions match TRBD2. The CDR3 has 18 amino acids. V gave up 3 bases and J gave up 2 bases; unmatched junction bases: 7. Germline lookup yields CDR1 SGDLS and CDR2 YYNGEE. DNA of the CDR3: TGTGCCAGCAGCGGGGGACTAGCGGGGGGACCATTCACAGATACGCAGTATTTT. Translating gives CASSGGLAGGPFTDTQYF.

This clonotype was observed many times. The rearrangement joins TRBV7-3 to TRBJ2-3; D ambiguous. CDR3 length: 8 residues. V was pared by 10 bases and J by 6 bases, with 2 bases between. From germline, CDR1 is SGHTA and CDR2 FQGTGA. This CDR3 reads CATDTQYF. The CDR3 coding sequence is TGTGCCACCGATACGCAGTATTTT.

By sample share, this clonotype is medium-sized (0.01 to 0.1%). This CDR3 is CATSDWGGPNTEAFF. DNA for the CDR3: TGTGCCACCAGTGATTGGGGAGGGCCGAACACTGAAGCTTTCTTT. The genes are TRBV24-1 and TRBJ1-1; no definite D call. Trimming took off 2 bases at V and 1 base at J, with 10 bases between the two ends. The CDR3 is 15 residues long. The germline V gene has CDR1 KGHDR and CDR2 SFDVKD.

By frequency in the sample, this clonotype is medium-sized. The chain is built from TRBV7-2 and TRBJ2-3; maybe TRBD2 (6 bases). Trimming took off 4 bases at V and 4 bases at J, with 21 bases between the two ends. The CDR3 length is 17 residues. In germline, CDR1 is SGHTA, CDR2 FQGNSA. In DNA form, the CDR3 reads TGTGCCAGCAGCTCCTATCCGGGACTCACTATGGCAGATACGCAGTATTTT. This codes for CASSSYPGLTMADTQYF.

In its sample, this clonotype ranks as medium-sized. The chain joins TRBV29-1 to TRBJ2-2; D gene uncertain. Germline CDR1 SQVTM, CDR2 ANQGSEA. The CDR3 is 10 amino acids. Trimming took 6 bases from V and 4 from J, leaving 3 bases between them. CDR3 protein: CSVFTGELFF. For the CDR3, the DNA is TGCAGCGTGTTCACCGGGGAGCTGTTTTTT.

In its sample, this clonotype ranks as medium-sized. The CDR3 DNA is TGTGCCAGCGGGGGCCAAAGCTCCTACAATGAGCAGTTCTTC. It specifies CASGGQSSYNEQFF. This sequence joins TRBV2 and TRBJ2-1; D is possibly TRBD1 (6 bases). Looked up from germline, CDR1 is SNHLY and CDR2 is FYNNEI. Trimming removed 8 bases at V and 0 bases at J, with 11 bases between. The CDR3 is made up of 14 amino acids.

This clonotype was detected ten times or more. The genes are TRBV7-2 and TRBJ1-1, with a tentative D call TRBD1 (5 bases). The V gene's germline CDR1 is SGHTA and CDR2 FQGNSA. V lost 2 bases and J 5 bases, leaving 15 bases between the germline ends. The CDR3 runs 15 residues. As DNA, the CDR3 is TGTGCCAGCAGCTTACTGGGGGGAGGGGTTACTGAAGCTTTCTTT. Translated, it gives CASSLLGGGVTEAFF.

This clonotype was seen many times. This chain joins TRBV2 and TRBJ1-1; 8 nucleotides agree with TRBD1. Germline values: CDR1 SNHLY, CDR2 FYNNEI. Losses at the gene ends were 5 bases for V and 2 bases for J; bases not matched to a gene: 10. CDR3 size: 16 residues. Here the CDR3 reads CASSRTQDRGNTEAFF. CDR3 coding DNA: TGTGCCAGCAGTCGAACCCAAGACAGGGGTAACACTGAAGCTTTCTTT.

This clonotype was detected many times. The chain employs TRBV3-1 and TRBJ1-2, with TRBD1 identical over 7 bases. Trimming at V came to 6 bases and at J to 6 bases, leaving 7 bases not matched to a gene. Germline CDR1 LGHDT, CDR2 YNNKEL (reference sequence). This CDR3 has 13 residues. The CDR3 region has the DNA TGTGCCAGCAGACGACAGGGACAGAATGGCTACACCTTC. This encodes CASRRQGQNGYTF.

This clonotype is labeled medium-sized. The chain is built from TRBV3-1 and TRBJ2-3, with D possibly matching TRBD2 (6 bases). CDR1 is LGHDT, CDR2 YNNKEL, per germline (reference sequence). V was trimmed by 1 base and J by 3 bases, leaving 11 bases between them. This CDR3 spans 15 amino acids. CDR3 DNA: TGTGCCAGCAGCCAAGGTGGCGGGGAAACAGATACGCAGTATTTT. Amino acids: CASSQGGGETDTQYF.

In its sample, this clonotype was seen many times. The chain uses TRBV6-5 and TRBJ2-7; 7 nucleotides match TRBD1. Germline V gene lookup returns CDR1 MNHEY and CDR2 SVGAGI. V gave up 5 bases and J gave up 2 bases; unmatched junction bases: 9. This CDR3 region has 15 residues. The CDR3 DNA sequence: TGTGCCAGCAGTGGGACCGGGACAGTACCCTACGAGCAGTACTTC. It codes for CASSGTGTVPYEQYF.

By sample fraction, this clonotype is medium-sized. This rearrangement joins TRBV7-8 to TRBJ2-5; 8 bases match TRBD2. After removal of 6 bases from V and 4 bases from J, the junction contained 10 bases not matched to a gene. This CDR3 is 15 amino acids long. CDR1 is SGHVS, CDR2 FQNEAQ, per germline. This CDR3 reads CASSPGRVSLETQYF. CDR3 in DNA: TGTGCCAGCAGTCCCGGGAGGGTTAGTTTAGAGACCCAGTACTTC.

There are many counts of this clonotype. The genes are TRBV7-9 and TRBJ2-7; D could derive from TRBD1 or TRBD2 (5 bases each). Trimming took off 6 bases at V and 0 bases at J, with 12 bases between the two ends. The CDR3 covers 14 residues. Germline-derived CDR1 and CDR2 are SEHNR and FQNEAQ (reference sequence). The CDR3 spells CASSQGRSSYEQYF. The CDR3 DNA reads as TGTGCCAGCAGTCAGGGACGGTCCTCCTACGAGCAGTACTTC.

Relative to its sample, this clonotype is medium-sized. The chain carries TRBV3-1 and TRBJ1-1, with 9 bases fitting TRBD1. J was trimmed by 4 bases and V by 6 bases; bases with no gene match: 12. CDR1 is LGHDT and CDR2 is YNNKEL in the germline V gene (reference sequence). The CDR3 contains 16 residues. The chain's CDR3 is CASSVDPGQGGTEAFF. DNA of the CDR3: TGTGCCAGCAGTGTAGATCCGGGACAGGGAGGCACTGAAGCTTTCTTT. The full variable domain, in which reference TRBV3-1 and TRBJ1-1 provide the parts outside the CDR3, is DTAVSQTPKYLVTQMGNDKSIKCEQNLGHDTMYWYKQDSKKFLKIMFSYNNKELIINETVPNRFSPKSPDKAHLNLHINSLELGDSAVYFCASSVDPGQGGTEAFFGQGTRLTVV.

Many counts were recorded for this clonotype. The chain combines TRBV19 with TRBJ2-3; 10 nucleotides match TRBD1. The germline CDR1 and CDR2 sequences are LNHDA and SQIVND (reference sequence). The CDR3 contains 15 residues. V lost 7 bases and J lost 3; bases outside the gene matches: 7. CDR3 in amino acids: CASTLGTGETDTQYF. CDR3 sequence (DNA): TGTGCCAGTACCCTAGGGACAGGGGAAACAGATACGCAGTATTTT.

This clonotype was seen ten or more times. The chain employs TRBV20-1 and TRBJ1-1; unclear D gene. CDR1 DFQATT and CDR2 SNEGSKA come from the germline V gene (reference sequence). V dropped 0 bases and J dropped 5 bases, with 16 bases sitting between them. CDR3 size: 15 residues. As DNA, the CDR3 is TGCAGTGCTAGAGATTTCGCCGGGCTGCGGACTGAAGCTTTCTTT. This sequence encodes CSARDFAGLRTEAFF.

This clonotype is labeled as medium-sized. CDR3 in amino acids: CASSAAPNQPQHF. CDR3 sequence (DNA): TGTGCCAGCAGCGCCGCACCCAATCAGCCCCAGCATTTT. The V gene is TRBV5-4, the J gene TRBJ1-5; D is ambiguous. V was shortened by 4 bases and J by 3 bases, with 8 bases between the two germline ends. CDR1 SGHNT and CDR2 YYREEE come from the germline V gene (reference sequence). The CDR3 runs to 13 residues.

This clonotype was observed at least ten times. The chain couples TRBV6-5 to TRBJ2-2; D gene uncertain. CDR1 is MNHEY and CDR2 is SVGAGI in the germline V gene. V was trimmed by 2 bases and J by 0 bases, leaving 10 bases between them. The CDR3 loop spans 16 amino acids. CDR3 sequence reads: CASSYRDRTNTGELFF. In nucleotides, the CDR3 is TGTGCCAGCAGTTACCGCGATAGGACGAACACCGGGGAGCTGTTTTTT.

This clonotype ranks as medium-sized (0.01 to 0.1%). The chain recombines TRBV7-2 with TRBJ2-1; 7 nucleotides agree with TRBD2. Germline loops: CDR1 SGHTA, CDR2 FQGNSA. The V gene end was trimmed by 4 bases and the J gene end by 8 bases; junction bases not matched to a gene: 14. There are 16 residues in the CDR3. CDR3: CASSSPGVAGGYEQFF. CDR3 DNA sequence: TGTGCCAGCAGCTCACCCGGGGTAGCGGGTGGGTATGAGCAGTTCTTC.

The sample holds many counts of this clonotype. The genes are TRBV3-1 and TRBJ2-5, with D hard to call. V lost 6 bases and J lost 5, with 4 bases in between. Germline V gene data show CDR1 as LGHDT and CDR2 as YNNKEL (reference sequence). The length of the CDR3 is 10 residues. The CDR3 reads CASRGETQYF. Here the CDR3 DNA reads TGTGCCAGCAGAGGGGAGACCCAGTACTTC.

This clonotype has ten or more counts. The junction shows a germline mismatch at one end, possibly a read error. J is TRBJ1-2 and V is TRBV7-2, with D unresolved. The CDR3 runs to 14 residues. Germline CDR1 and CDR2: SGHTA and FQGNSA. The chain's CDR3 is CASSLAEAPLRLAF. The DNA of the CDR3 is TGTGCCAGCAGCTTAGCCGAGGCTCCCCTACGGTTAGCCTTC.

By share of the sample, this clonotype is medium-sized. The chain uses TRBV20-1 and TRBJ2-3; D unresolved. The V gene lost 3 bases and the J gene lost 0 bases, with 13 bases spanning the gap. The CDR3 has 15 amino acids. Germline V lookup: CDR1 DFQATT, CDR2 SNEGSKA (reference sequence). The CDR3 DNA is TGCAGTGCTAGGAGTCCGAGAACTAGCACAGATACGCAGTATTTT. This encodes CSARSPRTSTDTQYF.

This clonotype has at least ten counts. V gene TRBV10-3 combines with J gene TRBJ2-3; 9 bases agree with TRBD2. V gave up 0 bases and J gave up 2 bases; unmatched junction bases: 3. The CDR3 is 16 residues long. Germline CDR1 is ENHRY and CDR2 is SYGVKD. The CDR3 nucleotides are TGTGCCATCAGTGAGTCCTCTAGCGGGAACACAGATACGCAGTATTTT. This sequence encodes CAISESSSGNTDTQYF.

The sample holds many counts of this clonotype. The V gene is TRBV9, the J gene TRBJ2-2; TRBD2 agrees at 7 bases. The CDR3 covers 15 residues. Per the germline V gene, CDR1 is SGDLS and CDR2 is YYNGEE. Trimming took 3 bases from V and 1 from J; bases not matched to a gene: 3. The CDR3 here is CASSAPGGNTGELFF. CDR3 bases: TGTGCCAGCAGCGCACCGGGGGGGAACACCGGGGAGCTGTTTTTT.

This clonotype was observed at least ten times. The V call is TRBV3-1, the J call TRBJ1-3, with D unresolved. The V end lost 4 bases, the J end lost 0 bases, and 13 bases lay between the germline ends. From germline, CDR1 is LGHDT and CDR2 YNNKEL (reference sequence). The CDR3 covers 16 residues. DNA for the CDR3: TGTGCCAGCAGCCGCCGCGGCAGGAGCTCTGGAAACACCATATATTTT. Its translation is CASSRRGRSSGNTIYF.

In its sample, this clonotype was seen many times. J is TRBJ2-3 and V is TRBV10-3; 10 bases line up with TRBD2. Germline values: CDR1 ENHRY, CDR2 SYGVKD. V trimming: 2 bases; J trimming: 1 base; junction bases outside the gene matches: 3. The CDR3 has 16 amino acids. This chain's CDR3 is CAISEDTSGGTDTQYF. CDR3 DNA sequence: TGTGCCATCAGTGAGGACACTAGCGGGGGCACAGATACGCAGTATTTT.

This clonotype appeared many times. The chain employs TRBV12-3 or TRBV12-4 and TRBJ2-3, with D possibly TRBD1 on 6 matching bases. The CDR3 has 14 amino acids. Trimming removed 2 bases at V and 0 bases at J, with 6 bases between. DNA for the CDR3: TGTGCCAGCAGTTTAAGGGGGAGCACAGATACGCAGTATTTT. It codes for CASSLRGSTDTQYF.